Each of the 8 T cell receptor beta chains below was sequenced from the same sample in a study of T-cell reconstitution after alpha-beta-depleted transplantation in children. Unique molecular identifiers tagged the TCRbeta library. TCRdb processed the PCR reads anew with MiXCR; each CDR3 protein has one entry. This table holds about 610,000 distinct CDR3 sequences, approximately 10% found once. This specimen was PBMCs from the stem cell graft donor, taken from the stem cell graft. The receptors derive from a human donor who donated a stem cell graft to a child with acute myeloid leukemia.

There are many counts of this clonotype. The chain employs TRBV12-3 or TRBV12-4 and TRBJ2-5; D call uncertain. The CDR3 spans 13 residues. Trimming left V 2 bases short and J 1 base short, with 5 bases between. The CDR3 sequence: CASSLMPQETQYF. In DNA form, the CDR3 reads TGTGCCAGCAGTTTAATGCCCCAAGAGACCCAGTACTTC.

This clonotype was picked up a small number of times. The chain is built from TRBV20-1 and TRBJ2-3, with D possibly TRBD2 on 6 matching bases. CDR1 DFQATT and CDR2 SNEGSKA come from the germline V gene (reference sequence). The V and J ends lost 0 bases and 4 bases respectively, with 14 bases between them. The CDR3 covers 15 residues. Here the CDR3 DNA reads TGCAGTGCTAGAGACCCGACGACTAGAGCAGATACGCAGTATTTT. Protein: CSARDPTTRADTQYF.

This clonotype has ten or more counts. At one end, the junction sequence differs from germline, possibly due to a read error. This chain uses TRBV29-1 with TRBJ2-5; the D gene is possibly TRBD1 (6 bases). CDR3 size: 11 residues. CDR1 is SQVTM, CDR2 ANQGSEA, per germline. CDR3 loop: CSVGTAGQLDF. The CDR3 nucleotides read TGCAGCGTTGGGACAGCAGGACAATTGGACTTC.

This clonotype was counted many times. The chain joins TRBV20-1 to TRBJ2-1, with D perhaps TRBD2 (6 bases). Germline V lookup: CDR1 DFQATT, CDR2 SNEGSKA (reference sequence). This CDR3 contains 15 residues. Trimming removed 3 bases from V and 0 bases from J, with 12 bases in between. The CDR3 spells CSASRRGGSYNEQFF. DNA for the CDR3: TGCAGTGCTAGCCGGCGGGGAGGCTCCTACAATGAGCAGTTCTTC.

This clonotype was counted many times. This chain connects TRBV24-1 to TRBJ2-5; D gene ambiguous. V lost 4 bases to trimming and J lost 5 bases, with 13 bases between them. CDR1 is KGHDR and CDR2 is SFDVKD in the germline V gene. This CDR3 is built from 14 residues. CDR3 residues: CATSDRSFSETQYF. The CDR3 nucleotides are TGTGCCACCAGTGACCGATCATTTTCTGAGACCCAGTACTTC.

This rearrangement joins TRBV11-1 to TRBJ2-1, with 12 bases identical to TRBD1. The ends lost 4 bases at V and 0 bases at J; junction bases unmatched: 16. The CDR3 sequence is 21 residues long. Per germline, CDR1 SGHAT and CDR2 FQDESV (reference sequence). The CDR3 loop reads CASSSPAGTGGVGGSYNEQFF. The CDR3 coding sequence is TGTGCCAGCAGCTCCCCCGCCGGGACAGGGGGCGTGGGGGGCTCCTACAATGAGCAGTTCTTC.

This clonotype has a count of ten or more. This CDR3 fails to terminate in the conserved phenylalanine or tryptophan, so it likely reflects a read error. It is unclear where the CDR3 begins or ends on the DNA, so no DNA is shown, and the CDR3 is as TCRdb lists it. This chain links TRBV29-1 with TRBJ2-2; TRBD2 is taken as the D call from the table, unchecked against the DNA. The CDR3 comprises 12 residues, both ends counted. Germline CDR1 and CDR2: SQVTM and ANQGSEA. The CDR3 here is CSVVLGTSGLKG.

This clonotype was observed a few times. This chain connects TRBV20-1 to TRBJ2-7, with unresolved D. V lost 0 bases to trimming and J lost 5 bases, with 5 bases between them. This CDR3 contains 11 residues. Germline V gene data show CDR1 as DFQATT and CDR2 as SNEGSKA (reference sequence). For the CDR3, the DNA is TGCAGTGCTAGAGATCGTAACGAGCAGTACTTC. It translates to CSARDRNEQYF.